Below, 10 T cell receptor beta chains from the same sample are listed, as sequenced in a study of shared T cell receptors in the human thymus. Method: immunoSEQ multiplex PCR; TCRdb's copy keeps in-frame clones and lacks some. Of approximately 660,000 clones in the sample, around 87% are singletons; the top ten hold around 0.0099%. The same data also went into a second study, on human thymus T cells.

Sequenced: thymocytes. These receptors were taken from a boy in the first two years of life with a congenital heart defect.

The rearrangement links TRBV5-1 to TRBJ1-1; D is uncertain. CDR3 size: 16 residues. Germline CDR1 reads SGHRS; CDR2 reads YFSETQ. V gave up 1 base and J gave up 0 bases, with 13 bases separating them. CDR3 in amino acids: CASSLNGPGMNTEAFF. The CDR3 nucleotides read TGCGCCAGCAGCTTGAATGGGCCCGGTATGAACACTGAAGCTTTCTTT.

The CDR3 DNA follows: TGTGCCAGCAGCGTGGCAGGGGGCGCGGGAGGCTACACCTTC. Translating it yields CASSVAGGAGGYTF. V and J are TRBV5-6 and TRBJ1-2, with 8 bases matching TRBD1. Germline trimming cut 4 bases from V and 8 bases from J; bases unmatched to any gene: 10. Germline V CDR1 and CDR2: SGHDT, YYEEEE. The CDR3 has 14 residues.

The rearrangement joins TRBV7-9 to TRBJ2-7; 7 positions match TRBD1. Trimming removed 5 bases from V and 2 bases from J; junction bases left unmatched: 3. This CDR3 contains 13 residues. Germline CDR1 SEHNR, CDR2 FQNEAQ (reference sequence). CDR3 loop: CASSRGQPYEQYF. The CDR3 nucleotides are TGTGCCAGCAGCAGGGGACAGCCCTACGAGCAGTACTTC.

CDR3 DNA sequence: TGTGCCAGCAGCCAAGATCCCGGACAAAATAATGAGCAGTTCTTC. Encoded protein: CASSQDPGQNNEQFF. The chain recombines TRBV4-2 with TRBJ2-1, with D maybe TRBD1 (5 bases). Trimming took 0 bases from V and 7 from J, leaving 13 bases between them. The CDR3 is 15 amino acids. The germline gives CDR1 LGHNA, CDR2 YNFKEQ.

The chain couples TRBV15 to TRBJ2-7, with D perhaps TRBD1 (6 bases). Germline V gene sequence: CDR1 LNHNV, CDR2 YYDKDF (reference sequence). The CDR3 runs to 15 residues. The ends were cut back, 4 bases at V and 3 bases at J, with 16 bases in the middle. The CDR3: CATSIYRDKDYEQYF. The CDR3 nucleotides read TGTGCCACCAGCATCTATAGGGACAAGGACTACGAGCAGTACTTC.

The chain joins TRBV28 to TRBJ2-7, with 11 nucleotides matching TRBD1. V lost 10 bases, J lost 5 bases, and 7 bases stayed unmatched. The CDR3 covers 13 residues. The V gene's germline CDR1 is MDHEN and CDR2 SYDVKM. The CDR3 spells CAIGQGADHEQYF. As DNA, the CDR3 is TGTGCCATCGGACAGGGGGCGGACCACGAGCAGTACTTC.

The rearrangement joins TRBV2 to TRBJ2-3; 8 bases line up with TRBD1. The length of the CDR3 is 15 residues. J gave up 3 bases and V 8 bases, and 10 bases lay outside the gene matches. Germline V gene sequence: CDR1 SNHLY, CDR2 FYNNEI. The CDR3 here is CASQGPGGGTDTQYF. CDR3 DNA: TGTGCCAGCCAGGGGCCAGGGGGCGGGACAGATACGCAGTATTTT.

This chain joins TRBV7-7 and TRBJ2-2; 9 nucleotides align to TRBD1. This CDR3 comprises 15 residues. V shed 5 bases and J 6 bases; nucleotides not matched to a gene: 7. Germline-derived CDR1 and CDR2 are SSHAT and FNYEAQ (reference sequence). Here the CDR3 reads CASSPGTGWSGELFF. In DNA, the CDR3 is TGTGCCAGCAGCCCGGGGACAGGGTGGTCCGGGGAGCTGTTTTTT.

The V and J genes are TRBV4-3 and TRBJ1-5; 7 bases are a match to TRBD1. The germline gives CDR1 LGHNA, CDR2 YSLEER. This CDR3 has 19 amino acids. V was pared by 0 bases and J by 2 bases, with 13 bases of the junction left unmatched. DNA for the CDR3: TGCGCCAGCAGCCAAGATTGGGACAGACCCATTGGGGGCAATCAGCCCCAGCATTTT. It codes for CASSQDWDRPIGGNQPQHF.

The chain uses TRBV19 and TRBJ1-1; TRBD1 might be the D (5 bases). In germline, CDR1 is LNHDA, CDR2 SQIVND (reference sequence). V lost 5 bases to trimming and J lost 9 bases, with 25 bases between them. This CDR3 contains 16 residues. DNA of the CDR3: TGTGCCAGTAGTGCCCCACCTTGGTTTTACCAGGGTCAAGCTTTCTTT. It yields the protein CASSAPPWFYQGQAFF.